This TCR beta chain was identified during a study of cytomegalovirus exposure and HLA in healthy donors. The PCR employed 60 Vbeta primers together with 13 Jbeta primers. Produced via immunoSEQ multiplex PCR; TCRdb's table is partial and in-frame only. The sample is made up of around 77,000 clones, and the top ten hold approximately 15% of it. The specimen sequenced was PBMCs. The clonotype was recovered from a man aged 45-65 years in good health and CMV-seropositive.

Here the CDR3 DNA reads TGTGCCAGCAGTGAAGACCCTTATCGACAGGGAGGAACTGAAGCTTTCTTT. Its translation: CASSEDPYRQGGTEAFF. The chain has TRBV6-1 and TRBJ1-1, with 7 bases identical to TRBD1. CDR1 and CDR2 (germline): MNHNS, SASEGT. Trimming cost V 1 base and J 5 bases; bases outside gene matches: 13. There are 17 residues in the CDR3.